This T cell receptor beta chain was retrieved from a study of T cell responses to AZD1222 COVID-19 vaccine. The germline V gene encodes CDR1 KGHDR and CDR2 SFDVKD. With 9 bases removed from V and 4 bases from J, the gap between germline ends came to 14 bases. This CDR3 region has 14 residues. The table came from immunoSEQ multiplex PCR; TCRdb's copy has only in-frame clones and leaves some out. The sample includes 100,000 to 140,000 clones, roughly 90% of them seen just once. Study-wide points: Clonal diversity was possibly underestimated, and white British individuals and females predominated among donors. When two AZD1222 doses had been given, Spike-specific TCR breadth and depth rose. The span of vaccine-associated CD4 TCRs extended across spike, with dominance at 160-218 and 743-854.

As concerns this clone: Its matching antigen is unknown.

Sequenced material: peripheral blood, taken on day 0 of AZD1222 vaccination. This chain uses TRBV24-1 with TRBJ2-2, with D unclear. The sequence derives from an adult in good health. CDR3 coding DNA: TGTGCCACCCAAGGGATGTTAAGCACCGGGGAGCTGTTTTTT. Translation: CATQGMLSTGELFF.